This T cell receptor beta chain came from a study of identical twins. The study, taken as a whole, reports: Invariant MAIT and iNKT cells may have partly biased zero-insertion analyses. Twins shared beta out-of-frame sequences in excess, but this excess was weaker. Interpretation of the results relied on cross-sectional statistical analysis and not on following the same donors.

With respect to this clonotype: Its antigen remains unidentified.

V lost 6 bases, J lost 0 bases, and 8 bases lay in between. This CDR3 has 13 amino acids. Germline-derived CDR1 and CDR2 are DFQATT and SNEGSKA (reference sequence). Template switching, a step in the protocol, added a universal primer site, and cDNA carried unique molecular identifiers. Via MiXCR, TCRdb re-called the 5' RACE reads, giving one row per CDR3 protein. The table records roughly 1.6 million distinct CDR3 sequences, around a third of them present only once. The specimen was cord blood. The rearrangement joins TRBV20-1 to TRBJ2-2; D gene uncertain. The sequence was collected from a newborn girl in good health. CDR3 sequence: CSAWTSNTGELFF. The CDR3 DNA is TGCAGTGCCTGGACCTCGAACACCGGGGAGCTGTTTTTT.